This TCR beta chain was recorded in a study of T cells in Graves' hyperthyroidism and ophthalmopathy. The overall study: Peripheral blood was collected at initial diagnosis, before any treatment.

The TCR beta CDR3 regions underwent amplification using RNA transcripts as the source. First-round RT-PCR of the TCR CDR3 relied on the HTBI primer set. From the multiplex PCR reads, TCRdb called clonotypes with MiXCR, one entry per CDR3 protein. The data hold hundreds of thousands of distinct CDR3 sequences, with over 35% observed a single time. Study conclusions and caveats: Researchers found most expanded thyroid clonotypes above 0.001 in blood as well. Before onset, ophthalmopathy was predicted by the model a median approximately 6.7 months earlier.

To note about this clonotype: Its antigen is as yet unknown. A much larger clone lies one base from this, so it may be a read error.

Exclusion of patients followed from uncontrolled infection, other autoimmune disease, pregnancy or lactation. V was trimmed by 6 bases and J by 3 bases, leaving 18 bases between them. The germline gives CDR1 SGHRS, CDR2 YFSETQ. The CDR3 length is 16 residues. Sequenced: blood. This chain joins TRBV5-1 and TRBJ1-4; D unresolved. This receptor was identified in a young man with Graves' hyperthyroidism. In DNA form, the CDR3 reads TGCGCCAGCACCACGGGCGGTCAAGGGTCTAATGAAAAACTGTTTTTT. The encoded protein is CASTTGGQGSNEKLFF.